A single sample is the source of the 29 T cell receptor beta chains below, sequenced in a study of blood T cell repertoires in COVID-19. Here immunoSEQ multiplex PCR was the method, and the copy in TCRdb shows in-frame clones only, minus some. The data show fewer than 200,000 clones, 87% seen once. Specimen: peripheral blood. These TCRs come from a woman aged 45-60 years with acute or convalescent COVID-19.

The chain carries TRBV7-2 and TRBJ1-2, with TRBD1 matching over 11 bases. This CDR3 is 16 amino acids long. The J segment lost 4 bases and the V segment lost 5 bases, leaving 9 bases of the junction unmatched. CDR1 is SGHTA, CDR2 FQGNSA, per germline. DNA of the CDR3: TGTGCCAGCAGCGCGAACCCCGGGACAGGGGGCTATGGCTACACCTTC. As protein: CASSANPGTGGYGYTF.

The chain links TRBV2 to TRBJ1-5; D remains ambiguous. V was cut by 4 bases and J by 7 bases, with 11 bases left in between. In germline, CDR1 is SNHLY, CDR2 FYNNEI. The CDR3 totals 13 residues. The CDR3 nucleotides are TGTGCCAGCAGTGTTTCGGACTTACAGCCCCAGCATTTT. Translating gives CASSVSDLQPQHF.

The sample holds a few counts of this clone. The V call is TRBV15, the J call TRBJ1-1; D is undetermined. The germline V and J ends were trimmed by 5 bases and 3 bases, with 13 bases remaining between them. This CDR3 is built from 14 residues. Germline V gives CDR1 LNHNV, CDR2 YYDKDF (reference sequence). The CDR3 loop reads CATSVRGFDTEAFF. The CDR3 bases are TGTGCCACCAGCGTACGAGGTTTCGACACTGAAGCTTTCTTT.

The chain has TRBV27 and TRBJ2-1; 7 nucleotides line up with TRBD1. Germline V gives CDR1 MNHEY, CDR2 SMNVEV (reference sequence). The CDR3 is 13 amino acids. J was trimmed by 2 bases and V by 9 bases; bases with no gene match: 4. The CDR3 here is CARVQGTYNEQFF. The CDR3 nucleotides are TGTGCCAGAGTACAGGGGACCTACAATGAGCAGTTCTTC.

The DNA of the CDR3 is TGTGCCACCAGCAGGGACTCCGGGACAGGGTGGGCCGGGGAGCTGTTTTTT. Translating it yields CATSRDSGTGWAGELFF. J is TRBJ2-2 and V is TRBV15; TRBD1 agrees at 9 bases. The CDR3 is 17 residues long. With 3 bases clipped from V and 6 bases from J, the junction kept 11 bases outside the gene matches. Germline-derived CDR1 and CDR2 are LNHNV and YYDKDF (reference sequence). Using reference TRBV15 and TRBJ2-2 for the parts outside the CDR3, the full variable domain is DAMVIQNPRYQVTQFGKPVTLSCSQTLNHNVMYWYQQKSSQAPKLLFHYYDKDFNNEADTPDNFQSRRPNTSFCFLDIRSPGLGDTAMYLCATSRDSGTGWAGELFFGEGSRLTVL.

This chain uses TRBV14 with TRBJ1-4; tentatively, D is TRBD1 (6 bases). Germline CDR1 SGHDN, CDR2 FVKESK. V was trimmed by 1 base and J by 4 bases, leaving 10 bases between them. CDR3 length equals 15 residues. The CDR3 reads CASSQVGRGNEKLFF. Here the CDR3 DNA reads TGTGCCAGCAGCCAAGTCGGCAGGGGTAATGAAAAACTGTTTTTT.

The chain carries TRBV27 and TRBJ1-1; TRBD1 might be the D (6 bases). The V gene lost 4 bases and the J gene lost 1 base, with 13 bases spanning the gap. Germline assignment: CDR1 MNHEY and CDR2 SMNVEV (reference sequence). The CDR3 spans 15 residues. This CDR3 is CASSWGAQGNTEAFF. The CDR3 DNA is TGTGCCAGCAGTTGGGGAGCACAGGGGAACACTGAAGCTTTCTTT.

The rearrangement links TRBV18 to TRBJ2-7; TRBD1 aligns across 7 bases. The CDR3 consists of 13 residues. Germline assignment: CDR1 KGHSH and CDR2 LQKENI. Trimming at V came to 5 bases and at J to 3 bases, leaving 4 bases not matched to a gene. The CDR3 DNA is TGTGCCAGCTCAGCCCGGGACAGCTACGAGCAGTACTTC. It codes for CASSARDSYEQYF.

The CDR3 is CASSPDRGRSPLHF. In nucleotides, the CDR3 is TGCGCCAGCAGTCCGGACAGGGGGAGGTCACCCCTCCACTTT. The rearrangement links TRBV10-2 to TRBJ1-6; 10 bases fit TRBD1. The CDR3 loop spans 14 amino acids. Trimming at V came to 5 bases and at J to 10 bases, leaving 5 bases not matched to a gene. Germline V gene lookup returns CDR1 WSHSY and CDR2 SAAADI.

The V and J genes are TRBV11-3 and TRBJ1-1, with 9 bases fitting TRBD1. The CDR3 totals 13 residues. J lost 3 bases, V lost 4 bases, and 0 bases had no gene match. CDR1 is SGHNT and CDR2 is YENEEA in the germline V gene. The CDR3 DNA is TGTGCCAGCAGCTACAGGGGGCACACTGAAGCTTTCTTT. It translates to CASSYRGHTEAFF.

The chain employs TRBV7-2 and TRBJ1-2; TRBD1 matches at 10 bases. The CDR3 length is 15 residues. V was clipped by 4 bases and J by 4 bases; unmatched bases: 6. CDR1 is SGHTA and CDR2 is FQGNSA in the germline V gene. Here the CDR3 DNA reads TGTGCCAGCAGCTCTACTCGGACAGGGGGCTATGGCTACACCTTC. Protein: CASSSTRTGGYGYTF. The whole variable domain, filled in from reference TRBV7-2 and TRBJ1-2, reads GAGVSQSPSNKVTEKGKDVELRCDPISGHTALYWYRQSLGQGLEFLIYFQGNSAPDKSGLPSDRFSAERTGGSVSTLTIQRTQQEDSAVYLCASSSTRTGGYGYTFGSGTRLTVV.

This rearrangement joins TRBV3-1 (or the pseudogene TRBV3-2) to TRBJ2-3; the D gene is possibly TRBD1 (6 bases). The ends were cut back, 4 bases at V and 0 bases at J, with 17 bases in the middle. CDR1 is LGHDT and CDR2 is YNNKEL in the germline V gene (reference sequence). CDR3 length: 17 residues. The CDR3 loop is CASSLKRGSYSTDTQYF. The CDR3, as DNA: TGTGCCAGCAGCCTAAAAAGGGGGAGTTACAGCACAGATACGCAGTATTTT.

The CDR3 protein is CASSPPSGRRQYF. Written as DNA, the CDR3 is TGTGCCAGCTCACCACCGTCGGGAAGAAGGCAGTACTTC. The rearrangement uses TRBV18 and TRBJ2-7; D may be TRBD2 (5 bases). The CDR3 consists of 13 residues. Germline V gene data show CDR1 as KGHSH and CDR2 as LQKENI. With 0 bases removed from V and 9 bases from J, the gap between germline ends came to 12 bases.

V gene TRBV7-2 combines with J gene TRBJ2-5; the D gene is possibly TRBD1 (5 bases). The ends were cut back, 0 bases at V and 5 bases at J, with 10 bases in the middle. CDR3 length: 14 amino acids. Germline V gene sequence: CDR1 SGHTA, CDR2 FQGNSA. In DNA, the CDR3 is TGTGCCAGCAGCTTAGCGCAGGGCGGCGAGACCCAGTACTTC. It specifies CASSLAQGGETQYF.

The rearrangement joins TRBV5-1 to TRBJ1-5; no reliable D call. Germline V lookup: CDR1 SGHRS, CDR2 YFSETQ. V was pared by 0 bases and J by 3 bases, with 13 bases between. The CDR3 has 16 amino acids. The CDR3, as DNA: TGCGCCAGCAGCTTGGTCCCGGGAGCCTACAATCAGCCCCAGCATTTT. The encoded protein is CASSLVPGAYNQPQHF.

This chain uses TRBV27 with TRBJ2-4; a possible D gene is TRBD2 (7 bases). The CDR3 is 15 amino acids. Per germline, CDR1 MNHEY and CDR2 SMNVEV (reference sequence). Trimming left V 5 bases short and J 0 bases short, with 11 bases between. The CDR3: CASSREGVAKNIQYF. The CDR3 DNA is TGTGCCAGCAGTAGGGAGGGGGTAGCCAAAAACATTCAGTACTTC.

The chain links TRBV5-6 to TRBJ2-3; D is possibly TRBD1 (6 bases). This CDR3 region has 15 residues. Trimming stripped 0 bases from V and 4 bases from J, with 12 bases between. Per germline, CDR1 SGHDT and CDR2 YYEEEE. CDR3 nucleotides: TGTGCCAGCAGCTTGGATGACAAGGGGGCAGATACGCAGTATTTT. Protein: CASSLDDKGADTQYF.

The genes are TRBV6-4 and TRBJ2-2; TRBD1 aligns across 8 bases. V dropped 8 bases and J dropped 5; count of bases not matched to a gene: 7. Germline CDR1 reads MRHNA; CDR2 reads SNTAGT. This CDR3 has 14 amino acids. As DNA, the CDR3 is TGTGCCAGCGGAGGACAGGGTTCGACCGGGGAGCTGTTTTTT. Amino acid sequence: CASGGQGSTGELFF.

This sequence joins TRBV7-2 and TRBJ2-7, with 9 bases matching TRBD1. The V and J ends lost 1 base and 5 bases, in that order; junction bases with no gene match: 0. Germline V gene sequence: CDR1 SGHTA, CDR2 FQGNSA. This CDR3 spans 13 amino acids. CDR3 protein: CASSLGTGDEQYF. The CDR3 DNA follows: TGTGCCAGCAGCTTAGGGACAGGGGACGAGCAGTACTTC.

V gene TRBV6-4 combines with J gene TRBJ1-5; D remains ambiguous. Trimming stripped 2 bases from V and 1 base from J, with 15 bases between. Germline V gene lookup returns CDR1 MRHNA and CDR2 SNTAGT. The CDR3 covers 17 residues. The CDR3, as DNA: TGTGCCAGCAGTGACGAGAAGAGCTGCCTGAGCAATCAGCCCCAGCATTTT. Translating it yields CASSDEKSCLSNQPQHF.

J is TRBJ2-2 and V is TRBV18, with 7 nucleotides matching TRBD1. This CDR3 has 17 amino acids. Germline CDR1 reads KGHSH; CDR2 reads LQKENI. Trimming took 5 bases from V and 3 from J; bases not matched to a gene: 12. CDR3 DNA: TGTGCCAGCTCAATCAGGTCTGGGACAGCGGACACCGGGGAGCTGTTTTTT. Residues: CASSIRSGTADTGELFF.

The chain combines TRBV18 with TRBJ2-7, with TRBD1 matching over 7 bases. This CDR3 is built from 15 residues. V lost 4 bases to trimming and J lost 2 bases; unmatched junction nucleotides: 8. CDR1 is KGHSH and CDR2 is LQKENI in the germline V gene. The CDR3 DNA is TGTGCCAGCTCACTGATGGACAGGACAACCTACGAGCAGTACTTC. It encodes CASSLMDRTTYEQYF.

This rearrangement joins TRBV7-2 to TRBJ2-5, with TRBD2 identical over 12 bases. CDR3 length equals 17 residues. Germline CDR1 reads SGHTA; CDR2 reads FQGNSA. V lost 4 bases, J lost 5 bases, and 11 bases stayed unmatched. The CDR3 nucleotides read TGTGCCAGCAGCTCGCGGGGACTAGCGGGTCTTAGGGAGACCCAGTACTTC. It codes for CASSSRGLAGLRETQYF.

V gene TRBV19 combines with J gene TRBJ1-2; 10 bases agree with TRBD1. This CDR3 region has 15 residues. Germline V gives CDR1 LNHDA, CDR2 SQIVND (reference sequence). V lost 8 bases, J lost 4 bases, and 10 bases stayed unmatched. As DNA, the CDR3 is TGTGCCAGTGGAGAGACAGGGGGCTGGCGCTATGGCTACACCTTC. Translation: CASGETGGWRYGYTF.

The rearrangement links TRBV6-5 to TRBJ1-2, with D unresolved. Germline V gene data show CDR1 as MNHEY and CDR2 as SVGAGI. The CDR3 length is 13 residues. Deletions cut 7 bases from V and 4 bases from J, with 13 bases between. The DNA for the CDR3 is TGTGCCAGCACCCTAGAGGCAATCTATGGCTACACCTTC. Translation gives CASTLEAIYGYTF.

The V call is TRBV6-1, the J call TRBJ1-2; D is perhaps TRBD1 (6 bases). Germline V gene sequence: CDR1 MNHNS, CDR2 SASEGT. The CDR3 loop spans 15 amino acids. Trimming shortened V by 0 bases and J by 4 bases, and 12 bases separated the two germline ends. CDR3 protein: CASSEAGGQGYGYTF. Here the CDR3 DNA reads TGTGCCAGCAGTGAAGCCGGGGGGCAAGGCTATGGCTACACCTTC.

J is TRBJ2-7 and V is TRBV19; tentative D call: TRBD1 (6 bases). This CDR3 is 14 amino acids long. Germline CDR1 LNHDA, CDR2 SQIVND (reference sequence). V shed 6 bases and J shed 0 bases, with 12 bases lying between them. This CDR3 is CASRRTVSSYEQYF. The CDR3 nucleotides are TGTGCCAGTAGGAGGACAGTAAGCTCCTACGAGCAGTACTTC. Filled out from reference TRBV19 and TRBJ2-7, the complete variable domain reads DGGITQSPKYLFRKEGQNVTLSCEQNLNHDAMYWYRQDPGQGLRLIYYSQIVNDFQKGDIAEGYSVSREKKESFPLTVTSAQKNPTAFYLCASRRTVSSYEQYFGPGTRLTVT.

The CDR3 spells CASSPQGASPSTDTQYF. The CDR3 region has the DNA TGTGCCAGCTCACCTCAGGGGGCCTCTCCTAGCACAGATACGCAGTATTTT. The V and J genes are TRBV18 and TRBJ2-3; TRBD1 matches 8 bases. The CDR3 totals 17 residues. Germline loops: CDR1 KGHSH, CDR2 LQKENI. V gave up 3 bases and J gave up 0 bases; unmatched junction bases: 8.

About this clone: The sample carries other DNA sequences with the same CDR3. CDR3 DNA sequence: TGTGCCAGTAGGGACAGGGCAAACTATGGCTACACCTTC. It codes for CASRDRANYGYTF. This chain joins TRBV19 and TRBJ1-2; 8 bases fit TRBD1. The germline gives CDR1 LNHDA, CDR2 SQIVND (reference sequence). The V segment lost 6 bases and the J segment 2 bases; nucleotides outside the gene matches: 2. This CDR3 region has 13 residues.